The sequence of this TCR beta chain was determined in a study of blood T cell repertoires in COVID-19. Looking at the study overall: COVID-19 samples collected from the United States, Italy and Spain covered acute and convalescent phases. T cells, B-cell-depleted T cells, or PBMCs provided the cDNA or gDNA that served as material.

Per the authors' pipeline: Reference gene primer amplification in the assay estimated nucleated cell counts. Sequencing was performed with immunoSEQ multiplex PCR; in TCRdb, only in-frame clones are kept and a portion is missing. Clonal size and the V and J genes are those of that table, whereas D and trimming came from the DNA. The data hold tens of thousands of clones, with around 90% observed a single time. V lost 6 bases and J lost 9; bases outside the gene matches: 7. Germline CDR1 SNHLY, CDR2 FYNNEI. The CDR3 loop spans 13 amino acids. Sequenced input: peripheral blood. The receptor comes from a man in his 60s with acute or convalescent COVID-19. The chain links TRBV2 to TRBJ2-1; 8 positions match TRBD2. CDR3 residues: CASRAGTRGEQFF. The CDR3 nucleotides are TGTGCCAGCAGGGCCGGGACTAGGGGTGAGCAGTTCTTC.